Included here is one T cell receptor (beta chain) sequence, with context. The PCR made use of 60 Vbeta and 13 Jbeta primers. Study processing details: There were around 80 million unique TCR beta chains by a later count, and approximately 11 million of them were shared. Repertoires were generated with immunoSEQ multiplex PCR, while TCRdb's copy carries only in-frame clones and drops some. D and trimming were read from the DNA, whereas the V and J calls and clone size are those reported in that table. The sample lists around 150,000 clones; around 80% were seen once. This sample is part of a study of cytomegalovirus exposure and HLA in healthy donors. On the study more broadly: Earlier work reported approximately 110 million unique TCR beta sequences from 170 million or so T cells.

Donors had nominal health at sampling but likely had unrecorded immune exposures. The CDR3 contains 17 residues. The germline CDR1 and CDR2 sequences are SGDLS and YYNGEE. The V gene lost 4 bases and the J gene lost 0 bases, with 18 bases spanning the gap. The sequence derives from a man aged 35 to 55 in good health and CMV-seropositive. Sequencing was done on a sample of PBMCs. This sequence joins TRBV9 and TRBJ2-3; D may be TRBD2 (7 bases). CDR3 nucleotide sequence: TGTGCCAGCAGCCGAGAGGGGGGACTACCGAGCACAGATACGCAGTATTTT. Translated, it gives CASSREGGLPSTDTQYF.